This is a list of T cell receptor beta chains from one sample in a study of shared clonotypes between healthy human individuals. Only in-frame clones appear in the TCRdb table, and some are missing; sequencing was by immunoSEQ multiplex PCR. Of 2 million to 2.5 million clones in the sample, roughly 91% were seen once. The sample was naive CD8+ T cells from PBMCs. Every receptor here comes from a man between 18 and 29 years old in good health. Some clones in this sample may be carry-over from other donors' samples. The CDR3 runs from the conserved cysteine through the conserved F or W. The D gene is left open where the match is weak. Size values are once, few and many counts, or a class for expanded clones, and some rows have none.

TRBV9	TRBJ2-1	NA	NA	TGTGCCAGCAGCGTAACCCAGCGGGCCGGTAACAATGAGCAGTTCTTC	CASSVTQRAGNNEQFF
TRBV9	TRBJ1-1	NA	NA	TGTGCCAGCAGCGAGTACAGGATGAACACTGAAGCTTTCTTT	CASSEYRMNTEAFF
TRBV5-6	TRBJ2-7	NA	NA	TGTGCCAGCAGCTTGATGGACGCCGAGCAGTACTTC	CASSLMDAEQYF
TRBV4-1	TRBJ1-1	NA	NA	TGCGCCAGCAGCCAGGGACCGAAGAACACTGAAGCTTTCTTT	CASSQGPKNTEAFF
TRBV7-6	TRBJ2-7	TRBD2	NA	TGTGCCAGCAGCCCCCGGGAGGGCTACGAGCAGTACTTC	CASSPREGYEQYF
TRBV11-3	TRBJ2-1	NA	NA	TGTGCCAGCAGCTCCCGGACACAAAATGAGCAGTTCTTC	CASSSRTQNEQFF
TRBV7-9	TRBJ2-7	NA	NA	TGTGCCAGCAGTGGAACAGGGGGCGGAACTAGCGGGATCCCCTACGAGCAGTACTTC	CASSGTGGGTSGIPYEQYF
TRBV2	TRBJ2-7	NA	NA	TGTGCCAGCAGTGAGTCGGAGGGAGACTTCTACGAGCAGTACTTC	CASSESEGDFYEQYF
TRBV11-2	TRBJ1-2	NA	few	TGTGCCAGCAGCTTAGGCACATTGGGCTACACCTTC	CASSLGTLGYTF
TRBV28	TRBJ2-3	NA	once	TGTGCCACCGAAGGGCTCCGGCCTAGCACAGATACGCAGTATTTT	CATEGLRPSTDTQYF
TRBV5-1	TRBJ1-2	TRBD1	NA	TGCGCCAGCAGCCTCGGGACAGTCTATGGCTACACCTTC	CASSLGTVYGYTF
TRBV11-2	TRBJ2-5	NA	once	TGTGCCAGCAGCTTGGGCCGAGAGTGGGAGACCCAGTACTTC	CASSLGREWETQYF
TRBV9	TRBJ2-1	TRBD2	NA	TGTGCCAGCAGCCCCGGGACTAGCGGGTGGGAGCAGTTCTTC	CASSPGTSGWEQFF
TRBV7-2	TRBJ1-1	NA	once	TGTGCCAGCAGCTTAGCTCCGGGAGGAGGGAACACTGAAGCTTTCTTT	CASSLAPGGGNTEAFF
TRBV28	TRBJ1-5	NA	once	TGTGCCAGCACCCAGGGAATGAATCAGCCCCAGCATTTT	CASTQGMNQPQHF
TRBV27	TRBJ1-2	NA	NA	TGTGCCAGCAGTGAAGGGGTTGGCTATGGCTACACCTTC	CASSEGVGYGYTF
TRBV29-1	TRBJ2-1	TRBD2	NA	TGCAGCGTGGGGGTAGTAGCGGGACCCCTCTCTCATGAGCAGTTCTTC	CSVGVVAGPLSHEQFF
TRBV10-3	TRBJ2-1	NA	NA	TGTGCCATCAGTGAGGGGGGTTGGGGGAGCGGTAATGAGCAGTTCTTC	CAISEGGWGSGNEQFF
TRBV9	TRBJ2-2	NA	once	TGTGCCAGCAGCGTAGAGGGGTTCGGGGAGCTGTTTTTT	CASSVEGFGELFF
TRBV7-8	TRBJ2-7	TRBD2	NA	TGTGCCAGCAGCGCGGGACTAGCGGGAGAAGAGCAGTACTTC	CASSAGLAGEEQYF
TRBV7-8	TRBJ2-7	NA	NA	TGTGCCAGCAGCCCGGGGGCAGGGTTCGCCTACGAGCAGTACTTC	CASSPGAGFAYEQYF
TRBV6-1	TRBJ1-2	NA	NA	TGTGCCAGCAGTGATCTGGGAATGCCCTATAGGGGCTACACCTTC	CASSDLGMPYRGYTF
TRBV28	TRBJ2-5	NA	NA	TGTGCCAGCAGTTTGTTTCCGAGACAGGGATCGGGAGAGCAGTACTTC	CASSLFPRQGSGEQYF
TRBV27	TRBJ2-3	TRBD2	NA	TGTGCCAGCAGTTTCCCACTAGCGGGAGGCACAGATACGCAGTATTTT	CASSFPLAGGTDTQYF
TRBV7-8	TRBJ1-2	NA	NA	TGTGCCAGCAGCGGAGGTGGGCAGGGGCTTGGCTACACCTTC	CASSGGGQGLGYTF
TRBV28	TRBJ2-4	NA	NA	TGTGCCAGCAGCTTGATCGGGGGCGAGGACATTCAGTACTTC	CASSLIGGEDIQYF
TRBV10-3	TRBJ2-1	TRBD2	NA	TGTGCCATCAGTGAGTCCTTCGGTGGGACTAGTCTTTCCCCTGAGCAGTTCTTC	CAISESFGGTSLSPEQFF
TRBV25-1	TRBJ2-1	NA	NA	TGTGCCAGCAGCAGGCCCCAGGCACGCACCTACAATGAGCAGTTCTTC	CASSRPQARTYNEQFF
TRBV12-5	TRBJ2-1	TRBD2	once	TGTGCTAGTGCCCGTAGCGGGAGGGCGAATGAGCAGTTCTTC	CASARSGRANEQFF
TRBV6-6	TRBJ2-4	NA	NA	TGTGCCTCAGTGGGGCTCCCTGTCGGCAAAAACATTCAGTACTTC	CASVGLPVGKNIQYF
TRBV2	TRBJ1-2	NA	NA	TGTGCCAGCAGTGAAGGGGCTAACTATGGCTACACCTTC	CASSEGANYGYTF
TRBV4-1	TRBJ2-7	NA	NA	TGCGCCAGCAGCCAAGTCTACGGCTACGAGCAGTACTTC	CASSQVYGYEQYF
TRBV6-5	TRBJ2-3	TRBD2	NA	TGTGCCGGCAGCCTAGCGGGAGGCACAGATACGCAGTATTTT	CAGSLAGGTDTQYF
TRBV14	TRBJ1-1	NA	NA	TGTGCCAGCAGCCAACGGAGTCCCACTGAAGCTTTCTTT	CASSQRSPTEAFF
TRBV10-3	TRBJ2-1	TRBD2	NA	TGTGCCATCAGCGCCGGGACTAGCGGGAGCTATGAGCAGTTCTTC	CAISAGTSGSYEQFF
TRBV4-2	TRBJ1-5	TRBD1	NA	TGTGCCAGCAGCCAAGAGGACAGGGGCTTAGGCAATCAGCCCCAGCATTTT	CASSQEDRGLGNQPQHF
TRBV5-8	TRBJ2-3	NA	once	TGTGCCAGCAGCCACTGGACTTCCCGAACGTACACAGATACGCAGTATTTT	CASSHWTSRTYTDTQYF
TRBV6-1	TRBJ1-4	NA	once	TGTGCAGGTCGGGGATCACGGTCTGAAAAACTGTTTTTT	CAGRGSRSEKLFF
TRBV10-3	TRBJ2-7	TRBD2	NA	TGTGCCGGGGCGGGAGGGCCAATAGCCGAGCAGTACTTC	CAGAGGPIAEQYF
TRBV10-3	TRBJ2-1	TRBD2	NA	TGTGCCATCAGCGGGACTAGCGGGAGGGCCTATGAGTCCCCCTATGAGCAGTTCTTC	CAISGTSGRAYESPYEQFF
TRBV6-6	TRBJ2-7	TRBD2	NA	TGTGCCAGCAGTTACGGGCTAGCGGGGGAAATTTACGAGCAGTACTTC	CASSYGLAGEIYEQYF
TRBV27	TRBJ2-2	NA	NA	TGTGCCAGCAGTTTAAGTGGGAACACCGGGGAGCTGTTTTTT	CASSLSGNTGELFF
TRBV2	TRBJ1-1	NA	NA	TGTGCCAGCAGTGAGGTCGCTGAAGCTTTCTTT	CASSEVAEAFF
TRBV7-9	TRBJ2-5	TRBD2	NA	TGTGCCGGTGACGGCCGGACTAGCGGGAGGCCCCTCCAAGAGACCCAGTACTTC	CAGDGRTSGRPLQETQYF
TRBV9	TRBJ2-7	NA	once	TGTGCCAGCAGCGAACTAGCCCTATCCTACGAGCAGTACTTC	CASSELALSYEQYF
TRBV9	TRBJ2-3	TRBD2	NA	TGTGCCAGCAGCGTAAAGGCGGGGGGCACAGATACGCAGTATTTT	CASSVKAGGTDTQYF
TRBV27	TRBJ2-4	NA	NA	TGTGCCAGCAGTTTTTTGGGGTCTCAGGGGAACATTCAGTACTTC	CASSFLGSQGNIQYF
TRBV28	TRBJ2-1	TRBD2	few	TGTGCCAGCAGTTTAGGGCTAGCGGGACACAATGAGCAGTTCTTC	CASSLGLAGHNEQFF
TRBV28	TRBJ1-5	NA	NA	TGTGCCAGCAGTTTAGTCTTGGAAAGGGGCAATCAGCCCCAGCATTTT	CASSLVLERGNQPQHF
TRBV7-3	TRBJ2-1	TRBD2	once	TGTGCCAGCAGCTTAATAGGACTAGCGGGAGGGGGAAACTACAATGAGCAGTTCTTC	CASSLIGLAGGGNYNEQFF
TRBV27	TRBJ2-2	TRBD1	NA	TGTGCCAGCACCACGGACAGGGGAGTCAAATCCACCGGGGAGCTGTTTTTT	CASTTDRGVKSTGELFF
TRBV7-9	TRBJ1-3	NA	NA	TGTGCCAGCAGCTTAGCCGGAAACACCATATATTTT	CASSLAGNTIYF
TRBV19	TRBJ2-7	NA	NA	TGTGCCAGTAGCCAAGTAGGGGGGGCGCAATACGAGCAGTACTTC	CASSQVGGAQYEQYF